Listed below are T cell receptor beta chains from one sample, sequenced in a study of shared clonotypes between healthy human individuals. The protocol was immunoSEQ multiplex PCR, while the TCRdb copy is restricted to in-frame clones and leaves out a portion. The sample has around 2,000,000 clones; about 95% are singletons. Sample: naive CD8+ T cells sorted from blood. These receptors all come from a man younger than 30 in good health. The CDR3 runs from the conserved cysteine through the conserved F or W. D genes are given only for firm matches.

>TRBJ1-2|TRBV7-9|-
CASSLGDTMETF
TGTGCCAGCAGCTTAGGGGACACTATGGAGACCTTC
>TRBJ1-2|TRBV30|-
CAWSGVSYYGYTF
TGTGCCTGGTCCGGAGTAAGTTACTATGGCTACACCTTC
>TRBJ2-7|TRBV9|TRBD2
CASSPPGLVAEQYF
TGTGCCAGCAGCCCCCCGGGACTAGTAGCCGAGCAGTACTTC
>TRBJ2-7|TRBV5-5|TRBD1
CASSLGQGAYEQYF
TGTGCCAGCAGCCTAGGACAGGGGGCCTACGAGCAGTACTTC
>TRBJ1-3|TRBV4-3|TRBD1
CASSQGPTGTRDTIYF
TGCGCCAGCAGCCAAGGCCCGACAGGGACCAGAGACACCATATATTTT
>TRBJ2-5|TRBV13|TRBD2
CASSLRGEETQYF
TGTGCCAGCAGCCTCCGGGGGGAAGAGACCCAGTACTTC
>TRBJ2-5|TRBV5-1|TRBD1
CASSLVSGGRETQYF
TGCGCCAGCAGCTTGGTGTCAGGGGGCAGAGAGACCCAGTACTTC
>TRBJ2-1|TRBV6-5|-
CARSYHVQGNTEQFF
TGTGCCAGAAGTTACCATGTGCAGGGTAACACTGAGCAGTTCTTC
>TRBJ2-5|TRBV6-5|-
CASTRGGGLQETQYF
TGTGCCAGCACCCGAGGGGGGGGGCTCCAAGAGACCCAGTACTTC
>TRBJ2-1|TRBV5-4|-
CASSFEEGGYNEQFF
TGTGCCAGCAGCTTTGAGGAGGGGGGTTACAATGAGCAGTTCTTC
>TRBJ2-7|TRBV28|TRBD2
CASSPPGGGLYEQYF
TGTGCCAGCAGTCCTCCCGGGGGGGGCCTTTACGAGCAGTACTTC
>TRBJ2-7|TRBV5-6|TRBD1
CASSLGDRTIYEQYF
TGTGCCAGCAGCCTGGGGGACAGGACAATCTACGAGCAGTACTTC
>TRBJ1-1|TRBV7-2|TRBD1
CASSPGWGQGSEAFF
TGTGCCAGCAGCCCGGGATGGGGACAGGGATCCGAAGCTTTCTTT
>TRBJ1-5|TRBV30|TRBD1
CAWSSGTGGYQPQHF
TGTGCCTGGAGCTCAGGGACAGGGGGCTATCAGCCCCAGCATTTT
>TRBJ2-7|TRBV6-1|-
CASSIRISTYEQYF
TGTGCCAGCAGTATTAGAATCTCGACCTACGAGCAGTACTTC
>TRBJ2-1|TRBV6-5|-
CASSYQAGLEQFF
TGTGCCAGCAGTTACCAAGCGGGCCTGGAGCAGTTCTTC